This TCR beta chain appears in the sequencing data of a study of T cells in Graves' hyperthyroidism and ophthalmopathy. The study, taken as a whole, reports: In validation, the model predicted ophthalmopathy. These predictions came a median about 6.5 months before onset. A 13 V-J model separated ophthalmopathy from stable hyperthyroidism.

Trimming shortened V by 1 base and J by 0 bases, and 10 bases separated the two germline ends. Germline V gives CDR1 SGHVS, CDR2 FNYEAQ. The CDR3 sequence is 16 residues long. As concerns this clonotype: Antigen: not known.

Duration under 3 months, a NOSPECS grade of at least 4, and a Clinical Activity Score of at least 3 characterized the ophthalmopathy patients. Lactation, pregnancy, other autoimmune disease or uncontrolled infection led to exclusion of patients. Authors of the study amplified TCR beta CDR3 regions from RNA transcripts. The HTBI set primed first-round TCR CDR3 RT-PCR. TCRdb recomputed calls from the multiplex PCR reads with MiXCR, one row per CDR3 protein. The sample consists of around 490,000 distinct CDR3 sequences, just under 20% of them appearing once. The sequence was collected from a man aged 40-50 years with Graves' ophthalmopathy. The chain employs TRBV7-6 and TRBJ2-1; D gene ambiguous. The sequenced material came from blood. In nucleotides, the CDR3 is TGTGCCAGCAGCTTAGGAACAGCCACCTCCTACAATGAGCAGTTCTTC. This codes for CASSLGTATSYNEQFF.